This T cell receptor beta chain comes out of a study of T cells in Graves' hyperthyroidism and ophthalmopathy. The overall study: Peripheral blood samples were taken at initial diagnosis, prior to any treatment.

In its sample, this clonotype was seen many times. When ophthalmopathy did not progress within 18 months, Graves' hyperthyroidism was considered stable. Newly diagnosed hyperthyroidism patients aged 18 to 65 years had disease lasting under 2 months. TCR beta CDR3 regions were amplified from RNA. The HTBI set primed first-round TCR CDR3 RT-PCR. TCRdb fed the multiplex PCR reads into MiXCR, producing one record per CDR3 protein. Here the sample spans over 700,000 distinct CDR3 sequences, roughly 32% being singletons. The sequence was obtained from a woman in her 40s with Graves' hyperthyroidism. Sequencing was carried out using blood.

The CDR3: CASSENRGNQPQHF. The CDR3 DNA follows: TGTGCCAGCAGCGAGAACAGGGGTAATCAGCCCCAGCATTTT. The rearrangement joins TRBV7-2 to TRBJ1-5, with 7 bases that match TRBD1. With 5 bases clipped from V and 4 bases from J, the junction kept 5 bases outside the gene matches. The CDR3 is 14 residues long. Germline lookup yields CDR1 SGHTA and CDR2 FQGNSA.